This T cell receptor beta chain derives from a study of blood T cell repertoires in COVID-19. The table came from immunoSEQ multiplex PCR; TCRdb's copy has only in-frame clones and leaves some out. The sample consists of some 140,000 clones, roughly 84% of them appearing once. CDR3 size: 14 residues. In germline, CDR1 is SGHAT, CDR2 FQNNGV. V lost 5 bases and J 1 base, leaving 11 bases between the germline ends. Recruitment covered roughly 24 US areas and drew participants whose ages spanned about 18 to 95 years. Donors were grouped by their self-reported clinical history. The sequencing sample was made of PBMCs or T cells enriched from blood (not recorded which). The chain uses TRBV11-2 and TRBJ2-5, with D tentatively TRBD1 (6 bases). The source of this sequence is a man aged 40-55 years with acute COVID-19. CDR3 protein: CASSQDRIQETQYF. The CDR3 region has the DNA TGTGCCAGCAGCCAAGACAGGATCCAAGAGACCCAGTACTTC.